The next 10 T cell receptor beta chains were all read from a single sample in a study of CD8+CD57+ T cells in acquired aplastic anemia. The TCR beta profiling, which covered VDJ combination and CDR3 sequence, was carried out using genomic DNA as the template. One entry per CDR3 protein, called by TCRdb with MiXCR from the reads. The sample yields 150,000 to 200,000 distinct CDR3 sequences, 45% to 60% seen once. Before being chosen for sequencing, patients had shown CD8+CD57+ cell expansion by flow cytometry. Sequencing was performed on sorted CD4+, CD8+, or CD8+CD57+ T cells (not recorded which) from PBMCs. The receptor set was obtained from a human donor with aplastic anemia.

J is TRBJ1-6 and V is TRBV7-8; 7 bases map to TRBD1. This CDR3 is built from 15 residues. CDR1 and CDR2 from the germline V gene are SGHVS and FQNEAQ. Trimming took 5 bases from V and 5 from J; bases not matched to a gene: 6. The CDR3 reads CASSPSRGNNSPLHF. The CDR3 region has the DNA TGTGCCAGCAGCCCGAGCAGGGGGAATAATTCACCCCTCCACTTT.

This clonotype was detected ten times or more. This chain joins TRBV10-1 and TRBJ1-2, with D tentatively TRBD1 (5 bases). CDR1 and CDR2 (germline): WNHNN, SYGVQD (reference sequence). The CDR3 totals 13 residues. With 5 bases removed from V and 2 bases from J, the gap between germline ends came to 9 bases. The CDR3, as DNA: TGCGCCAGCAGTACCGGGACGAACTATGGCTACACCTTC. Encoded protein: CASSTGTNYGYTF.

The chain has TRBV2 and TRBJ2-7; TRBD1 matches at 8 bases. The CDR3 extends over 17 amino acids. Germline V CDR1 and CDR2: SNHLY, FYNNEI. The V and J ends lost 2 bases and 2 bases, in that order; junction bases with no gene match: 11. CDR3 protein: CASSEPETGEGPYEQYF. In DNA, the CDR3 is TGTGCCAGCAGTGAACCCGAGACAGGGGAAGGCCCCTACGAGCAGTACTTC.

The chain joins TRBV24-1 to TRBJ2-5, with D unresolved. Germline CDR1 is KGHDR and CDR2 is SFDVKD. Trimming shortened V by 2 bases and J by 1 base, and 4 bases separated the two germline ends. The CDR3 sequence is 13 residues long. The CDR3 coding sequence is TGTGCCACCAGTGATTCCGGCCAAGAGACCCAGTACTTC. Its translation: CATSDSGQETQYF.

This chain links TRBV19 with TRBJ1-6; TRBD1 aligns across 10 bases. After removal of 5 bases from V and 13 bases from J, the junction contained 11 bases not matched to a gene. The CDR3 loop spans 15 amino acids. The germline V gene encodes CDR1 LNHDA and CDR2 SQIVND (reference sequence). CDR3 coding DNA: TGTGCCAGTAGTTCCACCGGGACAGGGGTTTTTCCCCTCCACTTT. As protein: CASSSTGTGVFPLHF. The full variable domain, completed using reference TRBV19 and TRBJ1-6, is DGGITQSPKYLFRKEGQNVTLSCEQNLNHDAMYWYRQDPGQGLRLIYYSQIVNDFQKGDIAEGYSVSREKKESFPLTVTSAQKNPTAFYLCASSSTGTGVFPLHFGNGTRLTVT.

This clonotype appeared many times. This chain connects TRBV24-1 to TRBJ2-1; TRBD2 agrees at 7 bases. This CDR3 has 15 residues. CDR1 KGHDR and CDR2 SFDVKD come from the germline V gene. V shed 10 bases, J shed 4 bases, and the junction held 12 bases outside the gene matches. The CDR3, as DNA: TGTGCCACGAAAGTTCGGGACTACCCTTACAATGAGCAGTTCTTC. Translation gives CATKVRDYPYNEQFF.

This clonotype was seen at least ten times. V gene TRBV6-6 combines with J gene TRBJ1-2, with D tentatively TRBD1 (5 bases). The CDR3 consists of 14 residues. Germline CDR1 is MNHNY and CDR2 is SVGAGI (reference sequence). Trimming left V 1 base short and J 1 base short, with 7 bases between. CDR3 residues: CASSYFDSNYGYTF. The CDR3 DNA follows: TGTGCCAGCAGTTACTTTGACAGTAACTATGGCTACACCTTC.

The J gene is TRBJ2-7, the V gene TRBV18; 9 bases agree with TRBD1. This CDR3 spans 16 amino acids. Germline CDR1 reads KGHSH; CDR2 reads LQKENI. V shed 6 bases and J 2 bases; nucleotides not matched to a gene: 11. The CDR3 sequence is CASSLRDRDPTYEQYF. CDR3 in DNA: TGTGCCAGCTCGCTCCGGGACAGGGACCCTACCTACGAGCAGTACTTC.

CDR3 in amino acids: CASSVDSGRTGELFF. The CDR3 coding sequence is TGTGCCAGCAGCGTAGATAGCGGGAGAACCGGGGAGCTGTTTTTT. The rearrangement uses TRBV9 and TRBJ2-2; 9 nucleotides align to TRBD2. Trimming took 0 bases from V and 5 from J; bases not matched to a gene: 2. CDR1 and CDR2 from the germline V gene are SGDLS and YYNGEE. This CDR3 has 15 amino acids.

To note about this clonotype: This may be a read error: a much more frequent sequence differs by one nucleotide. This sequence joins TRBV6-1 and TRBJ2-3; 9 nucleotides match TRBD2. V was pared by 4 bases and J by 3 bases, with 5 bases of the junction left unmatched. The CDR3 sequence is 15 residues long. The germline gives CDR1 MNHNS, CDR2 SASEGT. For the CDR3, the DNA is TGTGCCAGCAGTGTTGTAGCGGGGGCTACAGATACGCAGTATTTT. Translated: CASSVVAGATDTQYF.